The text below deals with one TCR beta chain. Its antigen is as yet unknown. Built from TCR beta cDNA, the libraries had unique molecular identifiers in them. In TCRdb, the PCR reads were re-called with MiXCR into one record per CDR3 protein. The sample consists of 740,000 or so distinct CDR3 sequences, about 53% of them appearing once. Germline values: CDR1 SQVTM, CDR2 ANQGSEA. CDR3 size: 12 residues. The V gene lost 4 bases and the J gene lost 6 bases, with 11 bases spanning the gap. This record comes from a study of post-analysis software for immune sequencing data. General observations from the study: Included in a set of several TRBV segments more frequent in patients than controls were TRBV5-6, TRBV5-1 and TRBV20-1. Significantly decreased normalized Chao1 diversity was recorded for multiple sclerosis patients relative to controls.

The sequenced sample consisted of blood. This clonotype was sampled from a girl aged 10-17 years with multiple sclerosis. The chain employs TRBV29-1 and TRBJ2-3; D not certain. CDR3 sequence (DNA): TGCAGCGTTGCGGCAGGACGGGATACGCAGTATTTT. Its protein product is CSVAAGRDTQYF.